A single sample is the source of the 14 T cell receptor beta chains below, sequenced in a study of T cell responses to AZD1222 COVID-19 vaccine. Profiling relied on immunoSEQ multiplex PCR, and the TCRdb table lists in-frame clones only, not all of them. Here the sample spans some 100,000 clones, 70% to 90% being singletons. The input for sequencing was peripheral blood, taken on day 0 of AZD1222 vaccination. The receptors here all came from an adult in good health.

The genes are TRBV7-9 and TRBJ2-2; D remains ambiguous. CDR3 length equals 13 residues. CDR1 SEHNR and CDR2 FQNEAQ come from the germline V gene (reference sequence). V gave up 1 base and J gave up 6 bases, with 6 bases separating them. CDR3 coding DNA: TGTGCCAGCAGCTTAGAGGGCTCCGGGGAGCTGTTTTTT. It is translated as CASSLEGSGELFF.

The chain uses TRBV6-5 and TRBJ2-7; 8 bases line up with TRBD2. CDR3 length: 15 amino acids. The junction had 14 bases not matched to a gene; V was cut back by 10 bases and J by 3 bases. In germline, CDR1 is MNHEY, CDR2 SVGAGI. The CDR3 DNA sequence: TGTGCCACAGCCCGCTCGAGGACTAGCAACTACGAGCAGTACGTC. This translates into CATARSRTSNYEQYV.

The chain uses TRBV19 and TRBJ1-1; no clear D gene. The CDR3 length is 13 residues. Trimming removed 3 bases at V and 2 bases at J, with 7 bases between. Germline CDR1 and CDR2: LNHDA and SQIVND (reference sequence). The DNA for the CDR3 is TGTGCCAGTAGTATTGGAGTTAACACTGAAGCTTTCTTT. As protein: CASSIGVNTEAFF.

The chain recombines TRBV3-1 (or the pseudogene TRBV3-2) with TRBJ1-2; 8 nucleotides match TRBD1. The germline CDR1 and CDR2 sequences are LGHDT and YNNKEL (reference sequence). J gave up 4 bases and V 4 bases, and 8 bases lay outside the gene matches. This CDR3 contains 15 residues. DNA of the CDR3: TGTGCCAGCAGCCTCGACAGGGGAGGAGGCTATGGCTACACCTTC. This translates into CASSLDRGGGYGYTF.

This chain connects TRBV11-3 to TRBJ2-5, with D possibly being TRBD2 (6 bases). This CDR3 comprises 16 residues. Trimming took 3 bases from V and 2 from J, leaving 16 bases between them. Germline CDR1 SGHNT, CDR2 YENEEA. CDR3 in amino acids: CASSFRFSGPQETQYF. In DNA form, the CDR3 reads TGTGCCAGCAGCTTCCGATTTAGCGGCCCTCAAGAGACCCAGTACTTC.

This chain links TRBV24-1 with TRBJ1-2; no clear D gene. The ends were cut back, 0 bases at V and 1 base at J, with 5 bases in the middle. The CDR3 has 14 amino acids. Germline V gene data show CDR1 as KGHDR and CDR2 as SFDVKD. Here the CDR3 DNA reads TGTGCCACCAGTGATTTGGGGATTAACTATGGCTACACCTTC. Protein product: CATSDLGINYGYTF.

The CDR3 spells CASSFAGGNNNEQFF. The CDR3 DNA reads as TGTGCCAGCAGCTTTGCGGGAGGGAATAATAATGAGCAGTTCTTC. The rearrangement joins TRBV11-3 to TRBJ2-1; 9 nucleotides match TRBD2. J lost 7 bases, V lost 3 bases, and 7 bases had no gene match. The CDR3 has 15 amino acids. Germline V gene sequence: CDR1 SGHNT, CDR2 YENEEA.

The rearrangement joins TRBV19 to TRBJ1-3; D unresolved. The V gene's germline CDR1 is LNHDA and CDR2 SQIVND (reference sequence). The CDR3 length is 16 residues. Trimming shortened V by 6 bases and J by 2 bases, and 17 bases separated the two germline ends. CDR3 DNA: TGTGCCAGTAGGCCAGGCCATCTCGGTCCTGGAAACACCATATATTTT. Its translation: CASRPGHLGPGNTIYF.

The chain couples TRBV19 to TRBJ2-1; 15 nucleotides match TRBD2. Germline CDR1 and CDR2: LNHDA and SQIVND (reference sequence). Germline trimming cut 3 bases from V and 2 bases from J; bases unmatched to any gene: 5. This CDR3 is 18 amino acids long. CDR3 sequence reads: CASSILGTSGRPYNEQFF. The CDR3 DNA reads as TGTGCCAGTAGTATTTTGGGGACTAGCGGGAGGCCCTACAATGAGCAGTTCTTC.

In DNA, the CDR3 is TGTGCCAGCAGCTTTCAAGGCCATTCTAGCGGAGCCCAAGAGACCCAGTACTTC. As protein: CASSFQGHSSGAQETQYF. This rearrangement joins TRBV7-3 to TRBJ2-5; 7 nucleotides align to TRBD2. CDR3 length: 18 residues. CDR1 and CDR2 from the germline V gene are SGHTA and FQGTGA. Germline trimming cut 3 bases from V and 1 base from J; bases unmatched to any gene: 14. Based on the CDR3 plus reference TRBV7-3 and TRBJ2-5, the full variable domain is GAGVSQTPSNKVTEKGKYVELRCDPISGHTALYWYRQSLGQGPEFLIYFQGTGAADDSGLPNDRFFAVRPEGSVSTLKIQRTERGDSAVYLCASSFQGHSSGAQETQYFGPGTRLLVL.

This rearrangement joins TRBV10-3 to TRBJ1-3, with D hard to call. The CDR3 covers 15 residues. V dropped 0 bases and J dropped 4 bases, with 10 bases sitting between them. The germline gives CDR1 ENHRY, CDR2 SYGVKD. CDR3 sequence (DNA): TGTGCCATCAGTGAGTCGATTGTCGGGGGAAACACCATATATTTT. It codes for CAISESIVGGNTIYF.

This clone has just one count. The chain links TRBV18 to TRBJ1-1; no clear D. V lost 2 bases and J lost 5, with 9 bases in between. Germline-derived CDR1 and CDR2 are KGHSH and LQKENI. The CDR3 spans 13 residues. The CDR3 DNA sequence: TGTGCCAGCTCACCAGTCGGGAGTACTGAAGCTTTCTTT. Translating it yields CASSPVGSTEAFF.

The V call is TRBV7-9, the J call TRBJ2-3; TRBD2 aligns across 14 bases. The V gene's germline CDR1 is SEHNR and CDR2 FQNEAQ (reference sequence). The length of the CDR3 is 16 residues. Germline trimming cut 5 bases from V and 4 bases from J; bases unmatched to any gene: 5. CDR3 protein: CASSAGTSGGADTQYF. CDR3 nucleotides: TGTGCCAGCAGCGCCGGGACTAGCGGGGGCGCAGATACGCAGTATTTT.

The DNA of the CDR3 is TGCGCCAGCAGCCCGGCCTCCCGTCTTTACGAGCAGTACTTC. Amino acids: CASSPASRLYEQYF. This chain joins TRBV5-1 and TRBJ2-7, with D unclear. The CDR3 loop spans 14 amino acids. Trimming pared 4 bases from V and 4 bases from J, leaving 15 bases between. Germline V gene lookup returns CDR1 SGHRS and CDR2 YFSETQ. Filled out from reference TRBV5-1 and TRBJ2-7, the complete variable domain reads KAGVTQTPRYLIKTRGQQVTLSCSPISGHRSVSWYQQTPGQGLQFLFEYFSETQRNKGNFPGRFSGRQFSNSRSEMNVSTLELGDSALYLCASSPASRLYEQYFGPGTRLTVT.